This T cell receptor beta chain is drawn from a study of blood T cell repertoires in COVID-19. Study as a whole: Italy, Spain and the United States were the sources of the convalescent and acute COVID-19 samples.

Authors' data handling: Reference gene primer amplification yielded estimated nucleated cell counts. Sequencing used immunoSEQ multiplex PCR; TCRdb keeps in-frame clones, though not all of them. V and J calls and clone size are as listed in that table; D and trimming were resolved from the DNA. The table has nearly 200,000 clones, around 80% seen once. This CDR3 region has 16 residues. The junction had 7 bases not matched to a gene; V was cut back by 9 bases and J by 0 bases. CDR1 LNHDA and CDR2 SQIVND come from the germline V gene (reference sequence). Material: peripheral blood. V usage is TRBV19 and J usage is TRBJ1-5; TRBD1 agrees at 11 bases. This TCR was recovered from a human donor with acute or convalescent COVID-19. The donor label of this sample is uncertain. The CDR3 DNA reads TGTGCCAGCGGGACAGGGGGGTCTTATAGCAATCAGCCCCAGCATTTT. It codes for CASGTGGSYSNQPQHF.